The TCR beta chain described here comes from a study of OX40 agonist ivuxolimab in advanced cancers. Overall study context: The patients received agonistic anti-OX40 (CD134) antibody ivuxolimab.

Sequenced by immunoSEQ multiplex PCR; TCRdb stores in-frame clones only, minus some. Of 45,000 to 65,000 clones in the sample, approximately 90% were seen once. With regard to this clone: The antigen remains undetermined.

Broader study findings: CD8+ T cells (on average) carried more expanded clones than CD4+ T cells. Low normalized T-cell clonal expansion was additionally recorded for some nonresponders.

Looked up from germline, CDR1 is SGHTA and CDR2 is FQGTGA. V lost 3 bases to trimming and J lost 4 bases; unmatched junction nucleotides: 4. This CDR3 is 15 amino acids long. Sequencing was performed on CD4+ or CD8+ T cells sorted from blood, taken in a trial of the OX40 agonist ivuxolimab. The receptor's source is an adult with an advanced solid tumor such as melanoma, head and neck, liver or kidney cancer. The chain links TRBV7-3 to TRBJ2-5; 11 bases are shared with TRBD2. In DNA, the CDR3 is TGTGCCAGCAGCTTTACTAGCGGGGGAAGAGAGACCCAGTACTTC. Translating gives CASSFTSGGRETQYF. The full variable domain, in which reference TRBV7-3 and TRBJ2-5 provide the parts outside the CDR3, is GAGVSQTPSNKVTEKGKYVELRCDPISGHTALYWYRQSLGQGPEFLIYFQGTGAADDSGLPNDRFFAVRPEGSVSTLKIQRTERGDSAVYLCASSFTSGGRETQYFGPGTRLLVL.